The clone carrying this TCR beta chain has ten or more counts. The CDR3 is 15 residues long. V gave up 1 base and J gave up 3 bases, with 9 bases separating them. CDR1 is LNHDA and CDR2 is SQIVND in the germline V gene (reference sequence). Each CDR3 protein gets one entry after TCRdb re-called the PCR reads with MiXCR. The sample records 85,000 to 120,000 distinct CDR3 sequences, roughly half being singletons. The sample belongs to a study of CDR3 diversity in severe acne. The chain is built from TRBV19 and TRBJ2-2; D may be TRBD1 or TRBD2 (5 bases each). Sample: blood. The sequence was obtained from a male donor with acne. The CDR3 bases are TGTGCCAGTAGTATAGGAGGGACCTACACCGGGGAGCTGTTTTTT. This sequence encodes CASSIGGTYTGELFF.